The T cell receptor (beta chain) under discussion was sequenced for a study of shared clonotypes between healthy human individuals. Worth noting for this clone: Its specificity is unknown.

Libraries were prepared by immunoSEQ multiplex PCR; TCRdb keeps only in-frame clonotypes and omits some of them. The sample lists about 2.4 million clones, about 92% occurring once. The study, taken as a whole, reports: Non-shared clonotypes had lower generation probabilities than those shared by all four donors. Even with large depth, rarefaction showed that sorted-subset sequencing was incomplete. Sharing across four donors was highest in naive CD4 (around 5%) and lowest in memory CD8 (0.4%).

J was trimmed by 5 bases and V by 6 bases; bases with no gene match: 8. CDR1 and CDR2 (germline): WSHSY, SAAADI. CDR3 size: 14 residues. The specimen was naive CD4+ T cells sorted from blood. Subset meaning: CD45RA+ positively selected. The TCR sequence derives from a man aged 18 to 29 in good health. The chain carries TRBV10-2 and TRBJ2-3; TRBD2 aligns across 7 bases. CDR3 coding DNA: TGCGCCAGCAGGCCGAGCGGGACGGGAGATACGCAGTATTTT. It specifies CASRPSGTGDTQYF.